Below are 18 T cell receptor beta chains sequenced from a single sample in a study of PD-L1 blockade in urothelial cancer. Time point of the sample: pretreatment peripheral blood. This table comes from immunoSEQ multiplex PCR, and its TCRdb copy is limited to in-frame clones, with some not included. The table lists tens of thousands of clones, roughly 90% of them singletons. This sample comprised PBMCs, obtained around atezolizumab (anti-PD-L1) treatment. The receptors stem from a man between 65 and 85 years old with urothelial cancer.

This chain uses TRBV2 with TRBJ2-5; D is perhaps TRBD2 (6 bases). Germline CDR1 and CDR2: SNHLY and FYNNEI. The CDR3 consists of 13 residues. V shed 8 bases and J shed 1 base, with 11 bases lying between them. The CDR3 bases are TGTGCCAGCTCTCAGGGACTCCAAGAGACCCAGTACTTC. It yields the protein CASSQGLQETQYF.

The genes are TRBV2 and TRBJ2-5; a possible D gene is TRBD1 (6 bases). The CDR3 extends over 13 amino acids. With 3 bases removed from V and 4 bases from J, the gap between germline ends came to 9 bases. The germline gives CDR1 SNHLY, CDR2 FYNNEI. The CDR3 spells CASSDGTIETQYF. As DNA, the CDR3 is TGTGCCAGCAGTGACGGGACAATAGAGACCCAGTACTTC.

The CDR3 spells CASSLTLDRANGYTF. The CDR3 coding sequence is TGCGCCAGCAGCTTGACCCTGGACAGGGCGAATGGCTACACCTTC. The chain links TRBV5-1 to TRBJ1-2, with TRBD1 identical over 8 bases. This CDR3 has 15 amino acids. The V segment lost 1 base and the J segment 6 bases; nucleotides outside the gene matches: 8. Per the germline V gene, CDR1 is SGHRS and CDR2 is YFSETQ.

The chain joins TRBV7-9 to TRBJ1-2; maybe TRBD1 (6 bases). The length of the CDR3 is 15 residues. From germline, CDR1 is SEHNR and CDR2 FQNEAQ (reference sequence). The ends were cut back, 2 bases at V and 4 bases at J, with 14 bases in the middle. This chain's CDR3 is CASSLSPGVIYGYTF. CDR3 sequence (DNA): TGTGCCAGCAGCTTATCTCCAGGGGTAATCTATGGCTACACCTTC. Drawing the rest from reference TRBV7-9 and TRBJ1-2, the complete variable domain is DTGVSQNPRHKITKRGQNVTFRCDPISEHNRLYWYRQTLGQGPEFLTYFQNEAQLEKSRLLSDRFSAERPKGSFSTLEIQRTEQGDSAMYLCASSLSPGVIYGYTFGSGTRLTVV.

V is TRBV4-1 and J is TRBJ2-1, with D uncertain. Germline V lookup: CDR1 MGHRA, CDR2 YSYEKL. CDR3 size: 15 residues. V was pared by 1 base and J by 4 bases, with 11 bases between. The DNA for the CDR3 is TGCGCCAGCAGCCAAGTTTCCAGTTTGTACAATGAGCAGTTCTTC. Encoded protein: CASSQVSSLYNEQFF.

The rearrangement joins TRBV10-3 to TRBJ2-1, with D unresolved. Trimming took off 2 bases at V and 8 bases at J, with 7 bases between the two ends. CDR1 is ENHRY and CDR2 is SYGVKD in the germline V gene. This CDR3 contains 12 residues. CDR3 amino acids: CAISETRDEQFF. Written as DNA, the CDR3 is TGTGCCATCAGTGAGACCCGCGATGAGCAGTTCTTC.

V and J are TRBV28 and TRBJ2-4, with 8 bases identical to TRBD1. CDR3 size: 14 residues. Trimming removed 5 bases from V and 6 bases from J; junction bases left unmatched: 6. From germline, CDR1 is MDHEN and CDR2 SYDVKM. In nucleotides, the CDR3 is TGTGCCAGCAGTCGACAGGGGAATAGAAACATTCAGTACTTC. This sequence encodes CASSRQGNRNIQYF. The full variable domain, with the rest looked up from reference TRBV28 and TRBJ2-4, is DVKVTQSSRYLVKRTGEKVFLECVQDMDHENMFWYRQDPGLGLRLIYFSYDVKMKEKGDIPEGYSVSREKKERFSLILESASTNQTSMYLCASSRQGNRNIQYFGAGTRLSVL.

This clone was seen more than once but under ten times. CDR3 region: CASSGPQGPEQYF. CDR3 nucleotide sequence: TGTGCCAGCAGCGGCCCCCAGGGTCCCGAGCAGTACTTC. J is TRBJ2-7 and V is TRBV9, with D possibly being TRBD1 (5 bases). The CDR3 is 13 residues long. The germline V gene has CDR1 SGDLS and CDR2 YYNGEE. Trimming removed 3 bases from V and 6 bases from J, with 13 bases in between.

The rearrangement joins TRBV2 to TRBJ2-7, with a weak D call TRBD2 (6 bases). The germline gives CDR1 SNHLY, CDR2 FYNNEI. Trimming stripped 6 bases from V and 3 bases from J, with 15 bases between. There are 14 residues in the CDR3. CDR3 sequence: CASRTGLLDYEQYF. The CDR3 DNA sequence: TGTGCCAGCAGGACGGGACTGTTGGACTACGAGCAGTACTTC.

The chain uses TRBV5-5 and TRBJ2-7; D may be TRBD1 (6 bases). Deletions cut 1 base from V and 3 bases from J, with 14 bases between. The CDR3 runs 15 residues. CDR1 and CDR2 from the germline V gene are SGHKS and YYEKEE (reference sequence). The CDR3: CASSLQGGRGYEQYF. Written as DNA, the CDR3 is TGTGCCAGCAGCTTGCAGGGCGGCAGGGGCTACGAGCAGTACTTC. Filled out from reference TRBV5-5 and TRBJ2-7, the complete variable domain reads DAGVTQSPTHLIKTRGQQVTLRCSPISGHKSVSWYQQVLGQGPQFIFQYYEKEERGRGNFPDRFSARQFPNYSSELNVNALLLGDSALYLCASSLQGGRGYEQYFGPGTRLTVT.

The chain has TRBV2 and TRBJ2-5, with D perhaps TRBD2 (5 bases). V lost 9 bases and J 1 base, leaving 12 bases between the germline ends. The CDR3 totals 13 residues. Germline CDR1 reads SNHLY; CDR2 reads FYNNEI. The CDR3 loop is CASGGSGQETQYF. The CDR3 nucleotides read TGTGCCAGTGGTGGAAGCGGCCAAGAGACCCAGTACTTC.

J is TRBJ2-4 and V is TRBV12-1; the table's D call, TRBD2, has no DNA check behind it. TRBV12-1 has pseudogene status. This CDR3 has 17 residues. The CDR3 spells CASSSPTSGRAKNIQYF. The CDR3 DNA reads TGTGCCAGCAGCTCACCGACTAGCGGGAGAGCCAAAAACATTCAGTACTTC.

The CDR3 region has the DNA TGTGCCAGCAGTCGGGGTAGCCAAGAGACCCAGTACTTC. Protein: CASSRGSQETQYF. The chain couples TRBV9 to TRBJ2-5; perhaps TRBD2 as D (5 bases). Looked up from germline, CDR1 is SGDLS and CDR2 is YYNGEE. Trimming stripped 5 bases from V and 1 base from J, with 9 bases between. The CDR3 has 13 amino acids.

This clone was counted once. The V and J genes are TRBV5-1 and TRBJ2-7; D gene ambiguous. This CDR3 comprises 12 residues. CDR1 and CDR2 (germline): SGHRS, YFSETQ. The V and J ends lost 4 bases and 5 bases respectively, with 10 bases between them. CDR3 bases: TGCGCCAGCAGCGAGACTGGTAACGAGCAGTACTTC. Its translation: CASSETGNEQYF.

CDR3 sequence reads: CASSENAGAVVNEQFF. The CDR3 coding sequence is TGCGCCAGCAGTGAGAATGCGGGAGCGGTCGTCAATGAGCAGTTCTTC. The genes are TRBV10-1 and TRBJ2-1; TRBD2 aligns across 7 bases. The CDR3 has 16 residues. CDR1 WNHNN and CDR2 SYGVQD come from the germline V gene (reference sequence). With 2 bases clipped from V and 6 bases from J, the junction kept 10 bases outside the gene matches.

This clone was seen more than once but under ten times. The J gene is TRBJ2-1, the V gene TRBV28, with 9 bases that match TRBD2. This CDR3 is 14 amino acids long. The V gene's germline CDR1 is MDHEN and CDR2 SYDVKM. The V and J ends lost 7 bases and 7 bases, in that order; junction bases with no gene match: 8. The CDR3 loop is CASIEGGRENEQFF. CDR3 DNA sequence: TGTGCCAGCATTGAGGGCGGGAGGGAAAATGAGCAGTTCTTC.

CDR3 DNA sequence: TGTGCCAGTAGCGACAGGGTCAATCAGCCCCAGCATTTT. Translating it yields CASSDRVNQPQHF. The gene calls are TRBV19 and TRBJ1-5; TRBD1 aligns across 7 bases. The CDR3 spans 13 residues. With 6 bases clipped from V and 3 bases from J, the junction kept 2 bases outside the gene matches. CDR1 and CDR2 from the germline V gene are LNHDA and SQIVND (reference sequence).

The chain uses TRBV11-1 and TRBJ1-1; 9 positions match TRBD1. Per the germline V gene, CDR1 is SGHAT and CDR2 is FQDESV (reference sequence). V was pared by 2 bases and J by 1 base, with 5 bases of the junction left unmatched. The length of the CDR3 is 16 residues. Here the CDR3 reads CASSLKGTGQNTEAFF. Written as DNA, the CDR3 is TGTGCCAGCAGCTTAAAGGGGACAGGGCAGAACACTGAAGCTTTCTTT.